These T cell receptor beta chains were read from a single sample in a study of blood T cell repertoires in COVID-19. The table came from immunoSEQ multiplex PCR; TCRdb's copy has only in-frame clones and leaves some out. Altogether 150,000 to 200,000 clones are present, roughly 84% being singletons, with the ten largest covering 13%. The material sequenced was PBMCs or T cells enriched from blood (not recorded which). The receptors here all came from a woman aged 60-75 years who had recovered from COVID-19. CDR3s include the opening cysteine and the closing phenylalanine or tryptophan. The D gene is left open where the match is weak. The listing skips clone size in some rows; elsewhere it reads once, few, many or a size class.

TRBV30	TRBD1	15	.	TRBJ2-6	CAWNRGLSGANVLTF	TGTGCCTGGAACAGGGGGCTGTCCGGGGCCAACGTCCTGACTTTC
TRBV5-5	.	16	few	TRBJ2-2	CASSFGPGQNTGELFF	TGTGCCAGCAGCTTCGGTCCGGGACAGAACACCGGGGAGCTGTTTTTT
TRBV3-1/TRBV3-2	TRBD2	13	.	TRBJ2-5	CASSLRGGETQYF	TGTGCCAGCAGCCTTCGGGGGGGGGAGACCCAGTACTTC
TRBV5-1	.	15	.	TRBJ1-1	CASSLASRTVNEAFF	TGCGCCAGCAGCTTGGCCAGCCGTACAGTTAATGAAGCTTTCTTT
TRBV5-1	TRBD2	16	once	TRBJ2-7	CASSTGLAGVLHEQYF	TGCGCCAGCAGCACCGGACTAGCGGGAGTCCTGCACGAGCAGTACTTC
TRBV14	TRBD1	15	.	TRBJ1-2	CASSQWTGWNYGYTF	TGTGCCAGCAGCCAATGGACAGGGTGGAACTATGGCTACACCTTC
TRBV7-9	TRBD1	15	.	TRBJ1-1	CASSLGGTGGTEAFF	TGTGCCAGCAGCTTAGGCGGGACAGGGGGTACTGAAGCTTTCTTT
TRBV19	TRBD1	14	.	TRBJ1-2	CASSSGQGVYGYTF	TGTGCCAGTAGTTCGGGACAGGGGGTATATGGCTACACCTTC
TRBV27	TRBD1	15	.	TRBJ1-2	CASRRRQGAHSGYTF	TGTGCCAGCAGGCGCCGACAGGGGGCGCATAGTGGCTACACCTTC
TRBV5-1	TRBD1	14	.	TRBJ2-7	CASSPTGKGYEQYF	TGCGCCAGCAGCCCGACAGGGAAGGGCTACGAGCAGTACTTC
TRBV7-3	TRBD1	14	.	TRBJ1-2	CASSSGTGDYGYTF	TGTGCCAGCAGCTCCGGGACAGGGGATTATGGCTACACCTTC
TRBV7-9	.	19	.	TRBJ2-1	CASSQGVIAGGATYNEQFF	TGTGCCAGCAGCCAGGGGGTTATTGCGGGAGGTGCTACCTACAATGAGCAGTTCTTC
TRBV19	.	15	.	TRBJ1-1	CASSIIGAQGTEAFF	TGTGCCAGTAGTATAATAGGGGCCCAGGGTACTGAAGCTTTCTTT
TRBV3-1/TRBV3-2	TRBD2	16	.	TRBJ2-1	CASSQRGGSSYNEQFF	TGTGCCAGCAGCCAACGGGGGGGAAGCTCCTACAATGAGCAGTTCTTC
TRBV6-2/TRBV6-3	.	13	once	TRBJ1-1	CASSYMGSTEAFF	TGTGCCAGCAGTTATATGGGGAGCACTGAAGCTTTCTTT
TRBV5-4	TRBD2	16	once	TRBJ2-5	CASSRQRQRGIETQYF	TGTGCCAGCAGCCGCCAGAGGCAGCGGGGAATAGAGACCCAGTACTTC
TRBV2	TRBD1	12	.	TRBJ2-5	CASSQGVETQYF	TGTGCCAGTTCACAGGGGGTGGAGACCCAGTACTTC
TRBV2	.	14	.	TRBJ1-5	CASSAGVGNQPQHF	TGTGCCAGCAGTGCAGGGGTTGGGAATCAGCCCCAGCATTTT
TRBV9	TRBD2	15	.	TRBJ2-1	CASSVTSGRAIEQFF	TGTGCCAGCAGCGTTACTAGCGGGAGGGCCATCGAGCAGTTCTTC
TRBV6-1	TRBD1	18	.	TRBJ1-6	CASSVGTGFLGDNSPLHF	TGTGCCAGCAGTGTAGGGACAGGGTTTCTCGGGGATAATTCACCCCTCCACTTT
TRBV28	TRBD1	12	.	TRBJ1-2	CASSGTGSGYTF	TGTGCCAGCAGCGGGACAGGGAGCGGCTACACCTTC
TRBV6-5	TRBD1	13	.	TRBJ1-2	CAGTRTGADGYTF	TGTGCCGGCACCCGGACAGGGGCGGATGGCTACACCTTC
TRBV15	.	15	.	TRBJ2-5	CATSRDPGPQETQYF	TGTGCCACCAGCAGAGATCCGGGTCCCCAAGAGACCCAGTACTTC
TRBV4-2	.	13	.	TRBJ1-3	CASSQDQIGAIYF	TGTGCCAGCAGCCAAGATCAGATAGGGGCCATATATTTT
TRBV3-1/TRBV3-2	.	18	.	TRBJ1-2	CASSQSSGSSGNGYGYTF	TGTGCCAGCAGCCAGAGTTCCGGGAGTTCGGGCAATGGCTATGGCTACACCTTC
TRBV9	.	15	.	TRBJ1-2	CASSVDPYRVDGYTF	TGTGCCAGCAGCGTAGATCCCTACAGGGTGGACGGCTACACCTTC
TRBV11-2	.	14	.	TRBJ2-4	CASSRVGTFDIQYF	TGTGCCAGCAGCCGAGTAGGGACTTTTGACATTCAGTACTTC
TRBV15	.	15	.	TRBJ1-5	CATSREYGSNQPQHF	TGTGCCACCAGCAGAGAATATGGCAGCAATCAGCCCCAGCATTTT
TRBV4-2	.	14	.	TRBJ1-4	CASSQSGGNEKLFF	TGTGCCAGCAGCCAATCCGGGGGGAATGAAAAACTGTTTTTT
TRBV7-2	TRBD1	15	.	TRBJ2-3	CASSPGGVLADTQYF	TGTGCCAGCAGCCCAGGGGGCGTTTTGGCAGATACGCAGTATTTT
TRBV5-1	.	17	.	TRBJ2-1	CASSPVGGGLPHNEQFF	TGCGCCAGCAGCCCGGTGGGGGGGGGCCTACCCCACAATGAGCAGTTCTTC
TRBV28	.	15	.	TRBJ1-1	CASSRDKTANTEAFF	TGTGCCAGCAGCCGAGACAAGACAGCGAACACTGAAGCTTTCTTT
TRBV25-1	TRBD1	14	.	TRBJ1-2	CASSARTGYYGYTF	TGTGCCAGCAGTGCCAGGACAGGGTACTATGGCTACACCTTC
TRBV24-1	.	14	.	TRBJ2-1	CATSDPREHPEQFF	TGTGCCACCAGTGATCCCCGTGAGCACCCTGAGCAGTTCTTC
TRBV3-1/TRBV3-2	.	13	.	TRBJ1-1	CASSKRGNTEAFF	TGTGCCAGCAGCAAGCGGGGGAACACTGAAGCTTTCTTT
TRBV15	TRBD1	13	.	TRBJ1-1	CATSGRQGTEAFF	TGTGCCACCAGCGGCCGACAGGGGACTGAAGCTTTCTTT
TRBV19	TRBD2	18	.	TRBJ2-1	CASSIVIPTSGISNEQFF	TGTGCCAGTAGTATAGTCATCCCCACTAGCGGGATTTCGAATGAGCAGTTCTTC
TRBV6-5	TRBD1	15	.	TRBJ2-1	CASRVGTGVMDEQFF	TGTGCCAGCAGGGTGGGGACAGGGGTAATGGATGAGCAGTTCTTC
TRBV7-9	.	17	few	TRBJ2-2	CASSPEVGRQNTGELFF	TGTGCCAGCAGCCCGGAGGTGGGCCGACAGAACACCGGGGAGCTGTTTTTT
TRBV21-1	.	15	.	TRBJ2-3	CASSKVPGSTDTQYF	TGTGCCAGCAGCAAAGTTCCGGGTTCGACAGATACGCAGTATTTT
TRBV19	TRBD2	14	.	TRBJ2-7	CASSPVAGAYEQYF	TGTGCCAGTAGTCCTGTAGCGGGTGCCTACGAGCAGTACTTC
TRBV29-1	TRBD1	10	.	TRBJ1-2	CSVDRGGYTF	TGCAGCGTTGACAGGGGGGGCTACACCTTC
TRBV28	.	16	.	TRBJ2-1	CASSTPSGVSYNEQFF	TGTGCCAGCAGTACACCTTCAGGGGTTTCCTACAATGAGCAGTTCTTC
TRBV7-2	TRBD1	15	.	TRBJ1-1	CASSSYRGGNTEAFF	TGTGCCAGCAGCTCCTACAGGGGCGGAAACACTGAAGCTTTCTTT